Below are 32 T cell receptor beta chains sequenced from a single sample in a study of T-cell reconstitution after alpha-beta-depleted transplantation in children. Unique molecular identifiers were built into the TCRbeta library. TCRdb reprocessed the PCR reads with MiXCR, giving one entry per CDR3 protein. The repertoire holds hundreds of thousands of distinct CDR3 sequences, with around 12% as singletons. The material sequenced was PBMCs from the stem cell graft donor, taken from the stem cell graft. These receptors originate from a human donor who donated a stem cell graft to a child with acute lymphoblastic leukemia.

This clonotype was picked up many times. The rearrangement uses TRBV5-1 and TRBJ1-5; 7 nucleotides agree with TRBD1. Germline V gene data show CDR1 as SGHRS and CDR2 as YFSETQ. Trimming at V came to 3 bases and at J to 3 bases, leaving 6 bases not matched to a gene. CDR3 size: 15 residues. The CDR3 sequence is CASSYWTGDNQPQHF. DNA of the CDR3: TGCGCCAGCAGCTATTGGACAGGCGACAATCAGCCCCAGCATTTT.

This clonotype was counted at least ten times. This chain links TRBV12-3 or TRBV12-4 with TRBJ1-5, with TRBD1 matching over 11 bases. V lost 8 bases, J lost 3 bases, and 9 bases stayed unmatched. This CDR3 comprises 16 residues. The CDR3 protein is CASGPGTGGTNQPQHF. The CDR3 nucleotides read TGTGCCAGCGGCCCCGGGACAGGGGGGACCAATCAGCCCCAGCATTTT.

This clonotype was observed many times. The V and J genes are TRBV28 and TRBJ2-7, with 7 positions matching TRBD2. CDR3 length equals 15 residues. Losses at the gene ends were 3 bases for V and 0 bases for J; bases not matched to a gene: 5. Germline values: CDR1 MDHEN, CDR2 SYDVKM. The CDR3 sequence is CASSLERGSSYEQYF. DNA for the CDR3: TGTGCCAGCAGTTTGGAGCGGGGAAGCTCCTACGAGCAGTACTTC.

The table lists this clonotype with a few counts. The junction differs from germline at one of its ends, possibly a read error. The rearrangement joins TRBV6-2 or TRBV6-3 to TRBJ2-3; 11 nucleotides align to TRBD1. Per germline, CDR1 MNHEY and CDR2 SVGEGT. This CDR3 spans 11 amino acids. The CDR3 DNA sequence: TGTGCCAGCAGTTACCCCGGGACAGGGGGTTTT. Translation gives CASSYPGTGGF.

This clonotype was seen at least ten times. The chain is built from TRBV14 and TRBJ1-6; 7 bases agree with TRBD1. CDR1 and CDR2 from the germline V gene are SGHDN and FVKESK. Germline trimming cut 0 bases from V and 4 bases from J; bases unmatched to any gene: 6. The CDR3 length is 17 residues. The CDR3 spells CASSQDSGTVYNSPLHF. The CDR3 DNA follows: TGTGCCAGCAGCCAAGATTCCGGGACAGTTTATAATTCACCCCTCCACTTT.

This clonotype was recorded at least ten times. The CDR3, as DNA: TGCAGTGCTATCACGGGACTAGCGGAAGAGACCCAGTACTTC. This codes for CSAITGLAEETQYF. This chain uses TRBV20-1 with TRBJ2-5; 11 bases fit TRBD2. Germline loops: CDR1 DFQATT, CDR2 SNEGSKA (reference sequence). Germline trimming cut 4 bases from V and 3 bases from J; bases unmatched to any gene: 4. This CDR3 contains 14 residues.

This clonotype was picked up many times. The V and J genes are TRBV3-1 and TRBJ2-2; D might be TRBD2 (7 bases). CDR3 length: 17 amino acids. Per the germline V gene, CDR1 is LGHDT and CDR2 is YNNKEL (reference sequence). V lost 1 base, J lost 6 bases, and 18 bases lay in between. DNA of the CDR3: TGTGCCAGCAGCCAAGGATTCTCGGGGGGCGCGGCCGGGGAGCTGTTTTTT. This translates into CASSQGFSGGAAGELFF.

In this sample, this clonotype turned up many times. CDR3 in amino acids: CASSSEGSSGELFF. The CDR3 nucleotides are TGTGCCAGCAGTTCTGAGGGTTCATCAGGGGAGCTGTTTTTT. The gene calls are TRBV6-4 and TRBJ2-2; TRBD2 is a possible D gene (5 bases). Germline CDR1 is MRHNA and CDR2 is SNTAGT. Trimming removed 5 bases at V and 8 bases at J, with 15 bases between. This CDR3 has 14 residues.

The gene calls are TRBV11-2 and TRBJ2-5; D is undetermined. The CDR3 sequence is 15 residues long. From germline, CDR1 is SGHAT and CDR2 FQNNGV. V lost 4 bases to trimming and J lost 2 bases, with 14 bases between them. In DNA form, the CDR3 reads TGTGCCAGCAGCTCCCTTTTGGGCCAGCAAGAGACCCAGTACTTC. It translates to CASSSLLGQQETQYF. The full variable domain, its missing parts supplied by reference TRBV11-2 and TRBJ2-5, is EAGVAQSPRYKIIEKRQSVAFWCNPISGHATLYWYQQILGQGPKLLIQFQNNGVVDDSQLPKDRFSAERLKGVDSTLKIQPAKLEDSAVYLCASSSLLGQQETQYFGPGTRLLVL.

This clonotype was seen at least ten times. The chain couples TRBV4-2 to TRBJ1-3, with 8 bases aligning to TRBD1. Germline CDR1 LGHNA, CDR2 YNFKEQ. J gave up 0 bases and V 4 bases, and 17 bases lay outside the gene matches. The CDR3 consists of 20 residues. CDR3 DNA: TGTGCCAGCAGCCTCGTTCCGGGACAGGCGCCGCTTAGCTCTGGAAACACCATATATTTT. Translation gives CASSLVPGQAPLSSGNTIYF.

J is TRBJ1-1 and V is TRBV5-1, with a tentative D call TRBD1 (5 bases). V was trimmed by 2 bases and J by 3 bases, leaving 8 bases between them. The CDR3 runs 13 residues. Germline V gives CDR1 SGHRS, CDR2 YFSETQ. CDR3 protein: CASSFGGDTEAFF. CDR3 DNA: TGCGCCAGCAGCTTCGGAGGGGACACTGAAGCTTTCTTT. Variable domain in full (rest from reference TRBV5-1 and TRBJ1-1): KAGVTQTPRYLIKTRGQQVTLSCSPISGHRSVSWYQQTPGQGLQFLFEYFSETQRNKGNFPGRFSGRQFSNSRSEMNVSTLELGDSALYLCASSFGGDTEAFFGQGTRLTVV.

There are many counts of this clonotype. The rearrangement joins TRBV7-2 to TRBJ2-7; D perhaps matches TRBD2 (6 bases). The CDR3 has 14 residues. Germline CDR1 reads SGHTA; CDR2 reads FQGNSA. V lost 2 bases and J lost 2, with 10 bases in between. The CDR3 coding sequence is TGTGCCAGCAGCTTAAACGGGGGTACCTACGAGCAGTACTTC. Translating it yields CASSLNGGTYEQYF.

The rearrangement joins TRBV12-3 or TRBV12-4 to TRBJ2-2; no clear D. The CDR3 covers 11 residues. V lost 5 bases and J lost 5, with 3 bases in between. CDR3 sequence: CASSETGELFF. The CDR3 DNA is TGTGCCAGCAGTGAGACCGGGGAGCTGTTTTTT.

This clonotype was picked up many times. V and J are TRBV5-5 and TRBJ1-4; D is unclear. Trimming cost V 0 bases and J 0 bases, with 9 bases left between them. The CDR3 length is 16 residues. Germline assignment: CDR1 SGHKS and CDR2 YYEKEE (reference sequence). CDR3 nucleotide sequence: TGTGCCAGCAGCTTGGGTCAGTTTGCAACTAATGAAAAACTGTTTTTT. Amino acid sequence: CASSLGQFATNEKLFF.

This clonotype has a count of ten or more. This sequence joins TRBV12-3 or TRBV12-4 and TRBJ1-1, with D tentatively TRBD1 (6 bases). The CDR3 contains 13 residues. V lost 5 bases and J lost 10, with 17 bases in between. The CDR3 DNA is TGTGCCAGCAGTCGAGCTTACAGGGCAGGAGCTTTCTTT. Translation: CASSRAYRAGAFF.

The table lists this clonotype with many counts. The V gene is TRBV5-1, the J gene TRBJ1-1, with TRBD1 identical over 8 bases. Germline V gives CDR1 SGHRS, CDR2 YFSETQ. The ends lost 1 base at V and 4 bases at J; junction bases unmatched: 6. The CDR3 has 15 residues. The CDR3 sequence is CASSLQGASGTEAFF. DNA of the CDR3: TGCGCCAGCAGCTTGCAGGGGGCTTCGGGCACTGAAGCTTTCTTT.

The rearrangement links TRBV6-1 to TRBJ2-2; perhaps TRBD1 as D (5 bases). This CDR3 has 13 residues. V gave up 7 bases and J gave up 6 bases, with 12 bases separating them. Per the germline V gene, CDR1 is MNHNS and CDR2 is SASEGT. CDR3: CASIRTPPGELFF. The CDR3 DNA sequence: TGTGCCAGCATTCGGACACCGCCCGGGGAGCTGTTTTTT.

Many counts were recorded for this clonotype. This chain uses TRBV20-1 with TRBJ2-1; tentative D call: TRBD2 (6 bases). CDR3 length: 14 residues. Trimming stripped 4 bases from V and 2 bases from J, with 12 bases between. The germline CDR1 and CDR2 sequences are DFQATT and SNEGSKA (reference sequence). CDR3 in amino acids: CSAMAGTAYNEQFF. The CDR3 nucleotides read TGCAGTGCTATGGCGGGGACCGCCTACAATGAGCAGTTCTTC.

This clonotype was counted many times. This rearrangement joins TRBV6-2 or TRBV6-3 to TRBJ2-1, with D tentatively TRBD1 (6 bases). The CDR3 sequence is 15 residues long. V shed 5 bases and J shed 10 bases, with 21 bases lying between them. CDR1 is MNHEY, CDR2 SVGEGT, per germline. The CDR3 reads CASSLGTNSRGEQFF. CDR3 coding DNA: TGTGCCAGCAGTCTCGGGACCAACTCTAGGGGGGAGCAGTTCTTC.

The table lists this clonotype with many counts. The genes are TRBV4-3 and TRBJ1-5, with no clear D. This CDR3 has 13 amino acids. Trimming pared 1 base from V and 4 bases from J, leaving 5 bases between. Germline V lookup: CDR1 LGHNA, CDR2 YSLEER. The CDR3: CASSQGPNQPQHF. Written as DNA, the CDR3 is TGCGCCAGCAGCCAAGGTCCAAATCAGCCCCAGCATTTT.

In this sample, this clonotype turned up many times. The chain has TRBV29-1 and TRBJ2-1; 7 bases match TRBD2. V dropped 4 bases and J dropped 9; count of bases not matched to a gene: 15. The CDR3 length is 15 residues. Germline V gives CDR1 SQVTM, CDR2 ANQGSEA. Here the CDR3 reads CSVVPRTGGFSEQFF. In DNA form, the CDR3 reads TGCAGCGTTGTCCCGCGGACGGGGGGATTTTCTGAGCAGTTCTTC.

This clonotype was counted only a few times. The V call is TRBV29-1, the J call TRBJ2-3, with 15 nucleotides matching TRBD2. With V trimmed by 3 bases and J by 2 bases, 6 bases remained unmatched. Germline loops: CDR1 SQVTM, CDR2 ANQGSEA. The CDR3 extends over 17 amino acids. The CDR3 region is CSVDGLAGGGDTDTQYF. In nucleotides, the CDR3 is TGCAGCGTTGACGGACTAGCGGGAGGGGGGGACACAGATACGCAGTATTTT.

The chain recombines TRBV7-1 with TRBJ1-4, with unresolved D. TRBV7-1 falls under the ORF class, with uncertain function. The ends were cut back, 2 bases at V and 7 bases at J, with 14 bases in the middle. The CDR3 consists of 15 residues. The CDR3, as DNA: TGTGCCAGCAGCTCAAGGCTCCACGGCAGTGAAAAACTGTTTTTT. This translates into CASSSRLHGSEKLFF.

This clonotype was recorded many times. This chain uses TRBV27 with TRBJ1-5, with D perhaps TRBD1 (5 bases). The V gene's germline CDR1 is MNHEY and CDR2 SMNVEV (reference sequence). V lost 1 base and J 1 base, leaving 8 bases between the germline ends. The CDR3 has 15 residues. For the CDR3, the DNA is TGTGCCAGCAGTTTATTTTGGGGGAGCAATCAGCCCCAGCATTTT. Encoded protein: CASSLFWGSNQPQHF.

This clonotype has at least ten counts. V is TRBV14 and J is TRBJ2-3; D possibly corresponds to TRBD1 (6 bases). The CDR3 totals 14 residues. Germline CDR1 and CDR2: SGHDN and FVKESK. V lost 3 bases, J lost 2 bases, and 9 bases lay in between. DNA for the CDR3: TGTGCCAGCAGCCAGCAGGGGTTCACAGATACGCAGTATTTT. As protein: CASSQQGFTDTQYF.

This clonotype was observed many times. V gene TRBV7-2 combines with J gene TRBJ1-4; no firm D call. This CDR3 has 16 residues. The germline V gene encodes CDR1 SGHTA and CDR2 FQGNSA. With 2 bases removed from V and 2 bases from J, the gap between germline ends came to 12 bases. The CDR3 nucleotides are TGTGCCAGCAGCTTACTCGCGGGCTCGACTAATGAAAAACTGTTTTTT. This sequence encodes CASSLLAGSTNEKLFF.

This clonotype turned up a few times. This chain uses TRBV27 with TRBJ2-7, with D perhaps matching TRBD2 (5 bases). V was shortened by 3 bases and J by 4 bases, with 10 bases between the two germline ends. This CDR3 comprises 13 residues. The germline V gene has CDR1 MNHEY and CDR2 SMNVEV (reference sequence). CDR3 nucleotide sequence: TGTGCCAGCAGTTTCTTTTCGGGATACGAGCAGTACTTC. Amino acid sequence: CASSFFSGYEQYF.

This clonotype was detected ten times or more. This chain joins TRBV12-3 or TRBV12-4 and TRBJ1-5, with 7 bases aligning to TRBD1. After removal of 5 bases from V and 0 bases from J, the junction contained 13 bases not matched to a gene. The CDR3 has 18 residues. CDR3 protein: CASSPTGTLTFSNQPQHF. In nucleotides, the CDR3 is TGTGCCAGCAGTCCGACAGGGACCCTCACCTTTAGCAATCAGCCCCAGCATTTT.

This clonotype was counted at least ten times. This chain links TRBV9 with TRBJ2-3; 9 bases agree with TRBD2. The CDR3 is 17 residues long. The junction had 11 bases not matched to a gene; V was cut back by 4 bases and J by 2 bases. Per the germline V gene, CDR1 is SGDLS and CDR2 is YYNGEE. For the CDR3, the DNA is TGTGCCAGCAGCACAGAGTCGCTAGCGGGACCCACAGATACGCAGTATTTT. Its translation: CASSTESLAGPTDTQYF.

This clonotype was counted only a few times. The genes are TRBV7-9 and TRBJ2-7; D ambiguous. This CDR3 comprises 15 residues. CDR1 is SEHNR and CDR2 is FQNEAQ in the germline V gene (reference sequence). Trimming took off 5 bases at V and 3 bases at J, with 17 bases between the two ends. The CDR3, as DNA: TGTGCCAGCAGCGGATACACCTCTCTAAACTACGAGCAGTACTTC. This translates into CASSGYTSLNYEQYF. The full variable domain, with the rest looked up from reference TRBV7-9 and TRBJ2-7, is DTGVSQNPRHKITKRGQNVTFRCDPISEHNRLYWYRQTLGQGPEFLTYFQNEAQLEKSRLLSDRFSAERPKGSFSTLEIQRTEQGDSAMYLCASSGYTSLNYEQYFGPGTRLTVT.

This clonotype was detected many times. The chain joins TRBV20-1 to TRBJ2-1, with TRBD2 identical over 14 bases. J gave up 10 bases and V 5 bases, and 4 bases lay outside the gene matches. Germline CDR1 DFQATT, CDR2 SNEGSKA (reference sequence). This CDR3 comprises 13 residues. In nucleotides, the CDR3 is TGCAGTGCTCTGGGACTAGCGGGGGACGAGCAGTTCTTC. Encoded protein: CSALGLAGDEQFF.

This clonotype was counted between two and nine times. This chain links TRBV9 with TRBJ2-2; D gene uncertain. Trimming stripped 4 bases from V and 5 bases from J, with 9 bases between. The CDR3 totals 13 residues. Germline CDR1 and CDR2: SGDLS and YYNGEE. The CDR3 loop is CASSTQETGELFF. The CDR3 DNA reads as TGTGCCAGCAGCACGCAGGAAACCGGGGAGCTGTTTTTT.